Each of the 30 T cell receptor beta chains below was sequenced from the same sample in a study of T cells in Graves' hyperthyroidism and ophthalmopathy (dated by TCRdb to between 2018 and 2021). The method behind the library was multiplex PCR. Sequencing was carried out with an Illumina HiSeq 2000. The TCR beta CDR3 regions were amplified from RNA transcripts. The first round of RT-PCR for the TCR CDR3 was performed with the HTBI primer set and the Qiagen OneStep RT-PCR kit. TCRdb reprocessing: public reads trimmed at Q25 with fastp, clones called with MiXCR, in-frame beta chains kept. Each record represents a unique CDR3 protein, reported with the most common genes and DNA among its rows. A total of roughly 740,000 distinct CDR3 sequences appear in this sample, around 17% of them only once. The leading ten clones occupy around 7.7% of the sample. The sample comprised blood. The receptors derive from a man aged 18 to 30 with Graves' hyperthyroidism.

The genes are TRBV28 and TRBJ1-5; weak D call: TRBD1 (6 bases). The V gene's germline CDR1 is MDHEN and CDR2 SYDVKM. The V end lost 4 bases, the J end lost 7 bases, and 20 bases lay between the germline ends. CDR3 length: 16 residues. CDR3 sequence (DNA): TGTGCCAGCAGTTCCCCGAAGGACAGAGAAAAGCAGCCCCAGCATTTT. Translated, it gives CASSSPKDREKQPQHF.

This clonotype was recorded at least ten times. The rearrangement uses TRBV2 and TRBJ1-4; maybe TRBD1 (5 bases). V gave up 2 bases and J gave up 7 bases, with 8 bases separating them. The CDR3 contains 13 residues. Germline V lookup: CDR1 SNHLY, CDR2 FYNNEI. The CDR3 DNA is TGTGCCAGCAGTGAACAGGGAGTTGAAAAACTGTTTTTT. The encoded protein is CASSEQGVEKLFF.

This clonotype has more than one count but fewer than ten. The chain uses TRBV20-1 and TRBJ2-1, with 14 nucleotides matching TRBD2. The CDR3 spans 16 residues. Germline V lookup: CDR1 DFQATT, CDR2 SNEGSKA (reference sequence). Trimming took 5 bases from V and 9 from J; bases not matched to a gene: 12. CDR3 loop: CSAQSGLAGGFGEQFF. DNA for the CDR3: TGCAGTGCTCAATCAGGACTAGCGGGAGGTTTCGGTGAGCAGTTCTTC.

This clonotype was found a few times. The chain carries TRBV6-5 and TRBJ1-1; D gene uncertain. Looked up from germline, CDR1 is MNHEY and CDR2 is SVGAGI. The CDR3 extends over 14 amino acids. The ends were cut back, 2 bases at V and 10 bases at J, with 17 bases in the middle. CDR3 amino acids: CASSYIPGQSLAFF. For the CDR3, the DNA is TGTGCCAGCAGTTACATACCCGGGCAAAGTCTAGCTTTCTTT.

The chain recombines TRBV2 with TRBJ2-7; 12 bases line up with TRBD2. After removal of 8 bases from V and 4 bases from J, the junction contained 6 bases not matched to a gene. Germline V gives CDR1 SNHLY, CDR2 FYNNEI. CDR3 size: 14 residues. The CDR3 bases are TGTGCCAGCTTCACGACTAGCGGGGGTTACGAGCAGTACTTC. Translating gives CASFTTSGGYEQYF.

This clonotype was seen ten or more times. CDR3 sequence reads: CSAPRNYNEQFF. The DNA for the CDR3 is TGCAGTGCCCCTCGGAACTACAATGAGCAGTTCTTC. This chain joins TRBV20-1 and TRBJ2-1; D not resolved. The CDR3 sequence is 12 residues long. Between the trimmed V and J ends, which lost 6 bases and 3 bases, there was a span of 9 bases. Germline V gene data show CDR1 as DFQATT and CDR2 as SNEGSKA (reference sequence).

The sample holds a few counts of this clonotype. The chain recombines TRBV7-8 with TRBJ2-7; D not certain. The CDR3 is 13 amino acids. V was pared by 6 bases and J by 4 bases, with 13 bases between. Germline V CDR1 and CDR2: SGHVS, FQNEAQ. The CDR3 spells CASRKRGSYEQYF. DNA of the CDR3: TGTGCCAGCAGAAAGAGAGGCAGTTACGAGCAGTACTTC.

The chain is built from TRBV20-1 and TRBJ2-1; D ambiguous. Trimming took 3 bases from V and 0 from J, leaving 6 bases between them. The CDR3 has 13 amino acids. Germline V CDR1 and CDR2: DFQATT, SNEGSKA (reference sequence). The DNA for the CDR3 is TGCAGTGCTAGCCGGCCCTCCTACAATGAGCAGTTCTTC. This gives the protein CSASRPSYNEQFF.

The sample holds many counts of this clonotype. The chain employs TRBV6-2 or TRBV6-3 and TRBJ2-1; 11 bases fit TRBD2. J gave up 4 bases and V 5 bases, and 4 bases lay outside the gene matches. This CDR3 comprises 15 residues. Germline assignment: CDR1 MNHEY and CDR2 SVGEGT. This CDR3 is CASSILAGAYNEQFF. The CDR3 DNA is TGTGCCAGCAGTATACTAGCGGGAGCTTACAATGAGCAGTTCTTC.

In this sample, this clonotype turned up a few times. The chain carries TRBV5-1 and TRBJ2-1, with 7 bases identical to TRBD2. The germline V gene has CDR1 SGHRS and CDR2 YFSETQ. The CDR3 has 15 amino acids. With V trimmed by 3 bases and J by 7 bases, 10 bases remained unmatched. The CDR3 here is CASSSLGGSGNEQFF. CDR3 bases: TGCGCCAGCAGCTCCCTCGGCGGGAGTGGTAATGAGCAGTTCTTC.

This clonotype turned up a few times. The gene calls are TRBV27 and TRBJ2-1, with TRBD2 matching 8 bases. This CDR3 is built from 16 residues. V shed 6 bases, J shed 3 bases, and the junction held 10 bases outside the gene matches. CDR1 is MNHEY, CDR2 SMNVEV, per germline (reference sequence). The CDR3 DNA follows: TGTGCCAGCAGGGTCGGCACGGGAGGGGTCTACAATGAGCAGTTCTTC. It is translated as CASRVGTGGVYNEQFF.

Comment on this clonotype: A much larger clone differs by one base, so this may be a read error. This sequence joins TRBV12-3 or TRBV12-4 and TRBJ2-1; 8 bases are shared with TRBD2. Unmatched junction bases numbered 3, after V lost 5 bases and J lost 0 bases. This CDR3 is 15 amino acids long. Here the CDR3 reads CASSTGTSSYNEQFF. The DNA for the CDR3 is TGTGCCAGCAGTACCGGGACTAGCTCCTACAATGAGCAGTTCTTC.

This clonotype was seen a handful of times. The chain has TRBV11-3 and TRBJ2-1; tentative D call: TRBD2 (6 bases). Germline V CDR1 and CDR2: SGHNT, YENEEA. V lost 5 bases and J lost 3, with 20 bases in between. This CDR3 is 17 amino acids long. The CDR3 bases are TGTGCCAGCAGCGGGCGAGCGACTAGTTTGGGCTACAATGAGCAGTTCTTC. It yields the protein CASSGRATSLGYNEQFF.

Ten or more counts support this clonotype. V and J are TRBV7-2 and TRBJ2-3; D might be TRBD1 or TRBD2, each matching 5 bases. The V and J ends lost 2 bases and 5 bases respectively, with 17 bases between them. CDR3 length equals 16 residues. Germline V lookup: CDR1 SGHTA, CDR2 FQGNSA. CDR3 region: CASSLRVGAAGDTQYF. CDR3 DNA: TGTGCCAGCAGCTTACGAGTCGGGGCGGCTGGAGATACGCAGTATTTT.

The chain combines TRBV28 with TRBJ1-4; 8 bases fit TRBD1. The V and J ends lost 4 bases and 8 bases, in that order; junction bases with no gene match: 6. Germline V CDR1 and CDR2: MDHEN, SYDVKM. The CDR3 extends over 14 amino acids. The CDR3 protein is CASSYQGAKEKLFF. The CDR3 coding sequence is TGTGCCAGCAGTTACCAGGGGGCGAAAGAAAAACTGTTTTTT.

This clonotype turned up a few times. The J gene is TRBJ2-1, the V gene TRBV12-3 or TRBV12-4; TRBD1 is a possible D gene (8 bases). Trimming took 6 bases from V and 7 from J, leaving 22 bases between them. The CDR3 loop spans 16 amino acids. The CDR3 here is CASSDTGGGPMNEQFF. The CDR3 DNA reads TGTGCCAGCAGCGATACAGGGGGAGGGCCTATGAATGAGCAGTTCTTC.

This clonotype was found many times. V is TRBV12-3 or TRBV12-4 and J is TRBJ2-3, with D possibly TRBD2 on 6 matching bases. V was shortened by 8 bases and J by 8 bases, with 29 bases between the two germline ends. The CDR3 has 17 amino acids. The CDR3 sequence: CASAPGEDGRRGVTQYF. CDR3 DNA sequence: TGTGCCAGCGCGCCCGGGGAGGATGGTCGAAGAGGGGTTACGCAGTATTTT.

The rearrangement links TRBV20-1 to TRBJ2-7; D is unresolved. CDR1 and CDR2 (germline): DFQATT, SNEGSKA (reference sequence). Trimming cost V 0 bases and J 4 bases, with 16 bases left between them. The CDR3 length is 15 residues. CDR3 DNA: TGCAGTGCTAGAGATTCCTTGATTTTCCCTTACGAGCAGTACTTC. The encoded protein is CSARDSLIFPYEQYF.

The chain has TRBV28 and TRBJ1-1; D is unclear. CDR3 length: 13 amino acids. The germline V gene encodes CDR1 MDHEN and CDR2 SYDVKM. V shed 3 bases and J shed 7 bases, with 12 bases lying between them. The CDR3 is CASSLRGRGEAFF. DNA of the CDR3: TGTGCCAGCAGTTTGAGAGGGCGGGGTGAAGCTTTCTTT.

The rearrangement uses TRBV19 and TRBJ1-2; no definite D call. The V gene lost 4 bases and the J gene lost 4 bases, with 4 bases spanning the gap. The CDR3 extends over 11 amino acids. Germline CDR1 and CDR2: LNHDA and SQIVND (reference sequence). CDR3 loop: CASSTVYGYTF. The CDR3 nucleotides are TGTGCCAGTAGTACCGTCTATGGCTACACCTTC.

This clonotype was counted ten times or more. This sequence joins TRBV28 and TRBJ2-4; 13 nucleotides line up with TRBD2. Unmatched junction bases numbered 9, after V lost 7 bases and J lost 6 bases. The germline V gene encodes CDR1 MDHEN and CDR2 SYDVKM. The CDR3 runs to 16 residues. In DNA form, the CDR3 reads TGTGCCAGCACTAAACTAGCGGGAGGGCCTATAAACATTCAGTACTTC. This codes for CASTKLAGGPINIQYF.

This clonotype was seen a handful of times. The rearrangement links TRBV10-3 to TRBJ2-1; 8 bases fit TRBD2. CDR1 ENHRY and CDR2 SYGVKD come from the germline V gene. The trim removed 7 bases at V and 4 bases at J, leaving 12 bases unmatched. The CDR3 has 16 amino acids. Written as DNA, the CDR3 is TGTGCCATCACCAATAGCGGGAAAACGGTTTACAATGAGCAGTTCTTC. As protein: CAITNSGKTVYNEQFF.

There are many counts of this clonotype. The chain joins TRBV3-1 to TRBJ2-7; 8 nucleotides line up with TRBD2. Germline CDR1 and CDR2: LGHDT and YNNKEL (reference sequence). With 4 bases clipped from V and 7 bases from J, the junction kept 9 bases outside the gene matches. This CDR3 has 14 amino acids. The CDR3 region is CASSPQREQREQYF. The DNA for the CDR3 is TGTGCCAGCAGCCCCCAGCGGGAGCAGAGGGAGCAGTACTTC.

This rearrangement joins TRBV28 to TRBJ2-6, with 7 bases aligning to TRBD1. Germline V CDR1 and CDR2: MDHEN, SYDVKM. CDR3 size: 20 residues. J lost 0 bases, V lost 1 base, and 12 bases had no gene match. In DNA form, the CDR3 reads TGTGCCAGCAGTTTATCCCTCGGACAGGTCCAGCCCTCTGGGGCCAACGTCCTGACTTTC. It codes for CASSLSLGQVQPSGANVLTF.

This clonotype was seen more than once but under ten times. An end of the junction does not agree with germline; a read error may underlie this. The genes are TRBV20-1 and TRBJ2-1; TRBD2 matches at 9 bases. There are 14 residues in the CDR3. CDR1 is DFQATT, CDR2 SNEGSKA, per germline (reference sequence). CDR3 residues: CSAWAGGPSGEQSF. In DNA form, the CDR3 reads TGCAGTGCTTGGGCGGGAGGGCCCTCGGGAGAGCAGTCCTTC.

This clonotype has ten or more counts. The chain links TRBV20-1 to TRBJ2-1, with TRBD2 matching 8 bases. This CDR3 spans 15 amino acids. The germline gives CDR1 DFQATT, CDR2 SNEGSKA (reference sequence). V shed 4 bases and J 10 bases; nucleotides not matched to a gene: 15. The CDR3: CSAIRPGLGHVEQFF. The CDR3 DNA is TGCAGTGCTATCCGACCGGGACTAGGGCACGTAGAGCAGTTCTTC.

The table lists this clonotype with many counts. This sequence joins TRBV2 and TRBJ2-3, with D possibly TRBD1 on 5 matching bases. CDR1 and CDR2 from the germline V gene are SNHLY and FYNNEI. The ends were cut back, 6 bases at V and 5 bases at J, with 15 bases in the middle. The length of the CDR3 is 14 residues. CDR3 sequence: CASRERRGRDTQYF. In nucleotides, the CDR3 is TGTGCCAGCAGAGAGAGAAGGGGTCGAGATACGCAGTATTTT.

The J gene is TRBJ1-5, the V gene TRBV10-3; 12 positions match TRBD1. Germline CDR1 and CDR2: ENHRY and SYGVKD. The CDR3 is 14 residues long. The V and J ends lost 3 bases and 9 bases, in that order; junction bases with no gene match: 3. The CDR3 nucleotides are TGTGCCATCAGTGAAGGGACAGGGGGCACGCCCCAGCATTTT. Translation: CAISEGTGGTPQHF.

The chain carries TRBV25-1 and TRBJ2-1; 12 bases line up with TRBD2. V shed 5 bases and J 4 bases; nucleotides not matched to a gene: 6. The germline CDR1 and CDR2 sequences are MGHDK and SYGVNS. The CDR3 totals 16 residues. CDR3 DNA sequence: TGTGCCAGCAGTACAACACTAGCGGGAGGATACAATGAGCAGTTCTTC. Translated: CASSTTLAGGYNEQFF. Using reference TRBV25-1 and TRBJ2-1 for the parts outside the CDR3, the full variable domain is EADIYQTPRYLVIGTGKKITLECSQTMGHDKMYWYQQDPGMELHLIHYSYGVNSTEKGDLSSESTVSRIRTEHFPLTLESARPSHTSQYLCASSTTLAGGYNEQFFGPGTRLTVL.

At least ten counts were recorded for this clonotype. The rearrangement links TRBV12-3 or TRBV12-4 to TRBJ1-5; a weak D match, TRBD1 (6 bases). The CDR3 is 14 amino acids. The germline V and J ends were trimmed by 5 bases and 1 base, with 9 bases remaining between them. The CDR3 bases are TGTGCCAGCAGTCGGACAGCCAGCAATCAGCCCCAGCATTTT. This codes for CASSRTASNQPQHF.